Below are 23 T cell receptor beta chains sequenced from a single sample in a study of blood T cell repertoires in COVID-19. Clones were read by immunoSEQ multiplex PCR, and TCRdb kept only the in-frame ones, dropping some. The data contain roughly 500,000 clones, 80% to 90% of them singletons. Sequencing was carried out using peripheral blood. The receptors come from a human donor in a cohort sampled during active COVID-19.

This chain links TRBV7-9 with TRBJ1-6; no clear D. Germline values: CDR1 SEHNR, CDR2 FQNEAQ (reference sequence). The V gene lost 6 bases and the J gene lost 0 bases, with 15 bases spanning the gap. The CDR3 has 17 amino acids. CDR3 sequence reads: CASSSIGSRSYNSPLHF. The CDR3 DNA reads TGTGCCAGCAGTTCCATCGGTAGCCGCTCCTATAATTCACCCCTCCACTTT.

This chain uses TRBV30 with TRBJ2-5, with 10 bases aligning to TRBD1. This CDR3 region has 15 residues. The ends lost 2 bases at V and 5 bases at J; junction bases unmatched: 8. The germline CDR1 and CDR2 sequences are GTSNPN and SVGIG (reference sequence). CDR3 in DNA: TGTGCCTGGAGTCAAGGGACAGGGGCAACGGAGACCCAGTACTTC. It encodes CAWSQGTGATETQYF.

This rearrangement joins TRBV6-4 to TRBJ1-5; D ambiguous. The germline V gene has CDR1 MRHNA and CDR2 SNTAGT. The CDR3 contains 14 residues. V lost 4 bases and J 0 bases, leaving 7 bases between the germline ends. CDR3 nucleotides: TGTGCCAGCAGTGCCGAGTATAGCAATCAGCCCCAGCATTTT. Residues: CASSAEYSNQPQHF.

The J gene is TRBJ2-7, the V gene TRBV3-1 (or the pseudogene TRBV3-2); TRBD1 matches at 7 bases. Losses at the gene ends were 4 bases for V and 2 bases for J; bases not matched to a gene: 5. Germline CDR1 LGHDT, CDR2 YNNKEL (reference sequence). This CDR3 has 14 amino acids. In DNA, the CDR3 is TGTGCCAGCAGCCGACAGGGTTCCGCCTACGAGCAGTACTTC. As protein: CASSRQGSAYEQYF.

The rearrangement joins TRBV3-1 (or the pseudogene TRBV3-2) to TRBJ2-3; 8 bases agree with TRBD2. J was trimmed by 2 bases and V by 5 bases; bases with no gene match: 6. CDR1 LGHDT and CDR2 YNNKEL come from the germline V gene (reference sequence). This CDR3 has 15 residues. The CDR3 region is CASSVSGANTDTQYF. Here the CDR3 DNA reads TGTGCCAGCAGCGTTAGCGGGGCCAACACAGATACGCAGTATTTT.

This chain connects TRBV5-1 to TRBJ2-7; D unresolved. The end of the DNA fits TRBJ2-1 better, so the J call may be wrong. The CDR3 extends over 16 amino acids. The germline gives CDR1 SGHRS, CDR2 YFSETQ. Written as DNA, the CDR3 is TGCGCCAGCAGCTTGCAAGGAGCGCCCACCTACAATGAGCAGTTCTTC. This gives the protein CASSLQGAPTYNEQFF.

The chain combines TRBV30 with TRBJ1-6, with 10 bases aligning to TRBD1. CDR1 is GTSNPN, CDR2 SVGIG, per germline (reference sequence). The CDR3 covers 15 residues. V shed 2 bases, J shed 3 bases, and the junction held 1 base outside the gene matches. CDR3 loop: CAWSRTGGYNSPLHF. Here the CDR3 DNA reads TGTGCCTGGAGTCGGACAGGGGGCTATAATTCACCCCTCCACTTT.

V is TRBV27 and J is TRBJ2-7; D remains ambiguous. V was pared by 1 base and J by 2 bases, with 9 bases between. Germline values: CDR1 MNHEY, CDR2 SMNVEV (reference sequence). The CDR3 is 14 residues long. Here the CDR3 reads CASSLLAHTYEQYF. The CDR3 bases are TGTGCCAGCAGTTTATTGGCCCATACCTACGAGCAGTACTTC.

J is TRBJ1-1 and V is TRBV18; D unclear. Germline loops: CDR1 KGHSH, CDR2 LQKENI. This CDR3 region has 15 residues. Between the trimmed V and J ends, which lost 6 bases and 1 base, there was a span of 15 bases. Written as DNA, the CDR3 is TGTGCCAGCTCTCTTAGAGCTGCTCGGAACACTGAAGCTTTCTTT. Translated, it gives CASSLRAARNTEAFF.

This clone has just one count. The chain links TRBV18 to TRBJ1-3, with 8 bases identical to TRBD1. Germline CDR1 reads KGHSH; CDR2 reads LQKENI. CDR3 size: 16 residues. V lost 1 base, J lost 2 bases, and 4 bases stayed unmatched. This CDR3 is CASSPRLDRAGNTIYF. The DNA of the CDR3 is TGTGCCAGCTCACCACGACTGGACAGGGCTGGAAACACCATATATTTT.

Only a few counts were recorded for this clone. Other DNA sequences from this sample encode an identical CDR3 as well. V usage is TRBV29-1 and J usage is TRBJ1-2; D perhaps matches TRBD1 (5 bases). This CDR3 is built from 12 residues. V lost 4 bases and J 0 bases, leaving 6 bases between the germline ends. CDR1 SQVTM and CDR2 ANQGSEA come from the germline V gene. This CDR3 is CSVGQSNYGYTF. CDR3 coding DNA: TGCAGCGTTGGACAGTCTAACTATGGCTACACCTTC.

This clone was picked up one time. The chain combines TRBV9 with TRBJ1-1; 7 nucleotides align to TRBD1. CDR1 SGDLS and CDR2 YYNGEE come from the germline V gene. The CDR3 totals 15 residues. V shed 4 bases and J 0 bases; nucleotides not matched to a gene: 6. DNA for the CDR3: TGTGCCAGCAGCCCAAGAGGGGGCGTGAACACTGAAGCTTTCTTT. Protein sequence: CASSPRGGVNTEAFF.

The chain uses TRBV28 and TRBJ1-2; D gene unclear. Trimming pared 4 bases from V and 5 bases from J, leaving 14 bases between. In germline, CDR1 is MDHEN, CDR2 SYDVKM. The CDR3 has 14 amino acids. CDR3 sequence: CASSSTGLRYGYTF. CDR3 bases: TGTGCCAGCAGTTCCACCGGACTCCGTTATGGCTACACCTTC.

V and J are TRBV27 and TRBJ1-1; D might be TRBD1 (5 bases). The germline V and J ends were trimmed by 5 bases and 5 bases, with 15 bases remaining between them. The germline gives CDR1 MNHEY, CDR2 SMNVEV (reference sequence). This CDR3 spans 14 amino acids. Written as DNA, the CDR3 is TGTGCCAGCAGTCCCCTGAAGGGGCGGACTGAAGCTTTCTTT. This translates into CASSPLKGRTEAFF.

The rearrangement links TRBV11-2 to TRBJ2-2, with 8 positions matching TRBD2. The germline gives CDR1 SGHAT, CDR2 FQNNGV. The CDR3 is 18 amino acids. J lost 6 bases, V lost 5 bases, and 17 bases had no gene match. The CDR3 DNA is TGTGCCAGCAGCCACGCTGCTCCGGGACTAGATAAGCCCGGGGAGCTGTTTTTT. Its protein is CASSHAAPGLDKPGELFF.

The chain uses TRBV24-1 and TRBJ2-7; possibly TRBD1 for D (5 bases). The CDR3 runs to 14 residues. V lost 3 bases, J lost 0 bases, and 8 bases lay in between. From germline, CDR1 is KGHDR and CDR2 SFDVKD. The CDR3 spells CATSDPQGSYEQYF. For the CDR3, the DNA is TGTGCCACCAGTGATCCCCAGGGCTCCTACGAGCAGTACTTC.

The chain links TRBV7-8 to TRBJ1-5, with a weak D call TRBD1 (5 bases). In germline, CDR1 is SGHVS, CDR2 FQNEAQ. The CDR3 extends over 15 amino acids. Trimming removed 5 bases at V and 3 bases at J, with 14 bases between. In DNA form, the CDR3 reads TGTGCCAGCAGCCAGACAGAGAAAGTCAATCAGCCCCAGCATTTT. This encodes CASSQTEKVNQPQHF. Variable domain in full (rest from reference TRBV7-8 and TRBJ1-5): GAGVSQSPRYKVAKRGQDVALRCDPISGHVSLFWYQQALGQGPEFLTYFQNEAQLDKSGLPSDRFFAERPEGSVSTLKIQRTQQEDSAVYLCASSQTEKVNQPQHFGDGTRLSIL.

The chain combines TRBV28 with TRBJ2-3; TRBD1 might be the D (6 bases). CDR3 length: 13 residues. Germline CDR1 MDHEN, CDR2 SYDVKM. Trimming removed 5 bases at V and 5 bases at J, with 11 bases between. CDR3 sequence (DNA): TGTGCCAGCAGTAATCAGGGGATAGATACGCAGTATTTT. Translating gives CASSNQGIDTQYF.

The table lists this clone with many counts. The chain recombines TRBV30 with TRBJ1-2, with 7 bases lining up with TRBD1. Germline assignment: CDR1 GTSNPN and CDR2 SVGIG (reference sequence). CDR3 length: 13 residues. V was clipped by 7 bases and J by 6 bases; unmatched bases: 11. The CDR3 nucleotides are TGTGCCTATAACAGGGGAGGATTCGATGGCTACACCTTC. It specifies CAYNRGGFDGYTF.

This sequence joins TRBV19 and TRBJ1-6; 7 bases map to TRBD1. This CDR3 spans 17 amino acids. V lost 4 bases and J lost 0; bases outside the gene matches: 6. Germline V lookup: CDR1 LNHDA, CDR2 SQIVND (reference sequence). CDR3 in DNA: TGTGCCAGTAGTACTCGACAGGGAAGCTCCTATAATTCACCCCTCCACTTT. Amino acid sequence: CASSTRQGSSYNSPLHF.

The chain is built from TRBV7-2 and TRBJ2-7; 12 nucleotides match TRBD2. Germline trimming cut 0 bases from V and 5 bases from J; bases unmatched to any gene: 5. CDR3 size: 16 residues. Germline V gene data show CDR1 as SGHTA and CDR2 as FQGNSA. CDR3 region: CASSLATSGRRDEQYF. CDR3 DNA sequence: TGTGCCAGCAGCTTAGCCACTAGCGGGAGGAGGGACGAGCAGTACTTC. Based on the CDR3 plus reference TRBV7-2 and TRBJ2-7, the full variable domain is GAGVSQSPSNKVTEKGKDVELRCDPISGHTALYWYRQSLGQGLEFLIYFQGNSAPDKSGLPSDRFSAERTGGSVSTLTIQRTQQEDSAVYLCASSLATSGRRDEQYFGPGTRLTVT.

V is TRBV30 and J is TRBJ2-1; D uncertain. CDR3 size: 12 residues. V was shortened by 2 bases and J by 6 bases, with 8 bases between the two germline ends. CDR1 is GTSNPN and CDR2 is SVGIG in the germline V gene (reference sequence). The CDR3 loop is CAWSPTRNEQFF. CDR3 DNA: TGTGCCTGGAGTCCAACTCGCAATGAGCAGTTCTTC.

This rearrangement joins TRBV27 to TRBJ2-7, with 8 positions matching TRBD2. Germline CDR1 and CDR2: MNHEY and SMNVEV (reference sequence). The CDR3 loop spans 17 amino acids. J was trimmed by 5 bases and V by 4 bases; bases with no gene match: 16. The CDR3 loop is CASSSSLGTRGMNEQYF. The CDR3 nucleotides are TGTGCCAGCAGTTCCAGTTTAGGGACTAGAGGGATGAACGAGCAGTACTTC.